This paragraph reports one T cell receptor beta chain. The length of the CDR3 is 11 residues. The V gene lost 8 bases and the J gene lost 6 bases, with 11 bases spanning the gap. From germline, CDR1 is WNHNN and CDR2 SYGVQD (reference sequence). The data were obtained in a study of blood T cell repertoires in COVID-19. Clones were sequenced by immunoSEQ multiplex PCR, and TCRdb holds only the in-frame ones, with some missing. The sample has under 80,000 clones, 70% to 80% seen once. The V call is TRBV10-1, the J call TRBJ2-7, with D perhaps matching TRBD2 (7 bases). Sequencing was carried out using peripheral blood. This TCR was sampled from a human donor in a cohort sampled during active COVID-19. The CDR3 coding sequence is TGCGCCAGCCGGGGGGCGGGCGAGCAGTACTTC. Protein: CASRGAGEQYF.